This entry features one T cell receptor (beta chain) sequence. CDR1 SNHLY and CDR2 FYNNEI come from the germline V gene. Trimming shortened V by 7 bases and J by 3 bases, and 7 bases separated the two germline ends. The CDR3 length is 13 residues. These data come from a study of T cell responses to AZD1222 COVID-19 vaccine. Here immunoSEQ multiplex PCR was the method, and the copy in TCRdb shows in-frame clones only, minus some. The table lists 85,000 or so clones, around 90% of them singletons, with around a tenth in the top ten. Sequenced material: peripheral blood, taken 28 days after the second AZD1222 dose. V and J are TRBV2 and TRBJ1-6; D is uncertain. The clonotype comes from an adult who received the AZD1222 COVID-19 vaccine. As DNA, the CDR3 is TGTGCCAGCAATGGGGACTATAATTCACCCCTCCACTTT. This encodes CASNGDYNSPLHF.